This T cell receptor beta chain was retrieved from a study of blood T cell repertoires in COVID-19. Overall study: Researchers got acute and convalescent COVID-19 samples from the United States, Italy and Spain.

Authors' methods: Amplification of reference gene primers provided the estimated nucleated cell counts. Clones were read by immunoSEQ multiplex PCR, and TCRdb kept only the in-frame ones, dropping some. From that table come the V and J calls and clone size; the DNA was used to work out D and trimming. This repertoire shows approximately 100,000 clones, about 89% found once; its top ten account for roughly 17%. Material: peripheral blood. This sequence was found in a man aged 50-59 years with acute or convalescent COVID-19.

This CDR3 is CASRFGATNEKLFF. DNA for the CDR3: TGTGCCAGCAGGTTCGGTGCAACTAATGAAAAACTGTTTTTT. The chain couples TRBV5-5 to TRBJ1-4; D gene uncertain. V lost 5 bases and J 0 bases, leaving 8 bases between the germline ends. The CDR3 length is 14 residues. Germline V gene lookup returns CDR1 SGHKS and CDR2 YYEKEE (reference sequence). The full variable domain, with the rest looked up from reference TRBV5-5 and TRBJ1-4, is DAGVTQSPTHLIKTRGQQVTLRCSPISGHKSVSWYQQVLGQGPQFIFQYYEKEERGRGNFPDRFSARQFPNYSSELNVNALLLGDSALYLCASRFGATNEKLFFGSGTQLSVL.